The entry below describes one T cell receptor beta chain. These data are taken from a study of blood T cell repertoires in COVID-19. Study-level background: Italy, Spain and the United States were the sources of the convalescent and acute COVID-19 samples. In each case, the material was cDNA or gDNA derived from T cells, B-cell-depleted T cells, or PBMCs.

Germline V CDR1 and CDR2: MDHEN, SYDVKM. The trim removed 7 bases at V and 5 bases at J, leaving 9 bases unmatched. The CDR3 covers 15 residues. Participants' reported clinical history set cohort assignment. Authors' methods: Counts of nucleated cells, estimated from reference gene primer amplification, were obtained. The method was immunoSEQ multiplex PCR; TCRdb's version includes in-frame clones alone and lacks a portion of them. V and J calls and clone size are copied from that table; D and trimming were computed from the DNA. Here the sample spans about 400,000 clones, approximately 87% being singletons.

The gene calls are TRBV28 and TRBJ2-7; TRBD1 matches 12 bases. The source of this sequence is a man between 35 and 55 years old in a cohort exposed to, infected with or recovered from COVID-19 (not recorded which). The sample consisted of PBMCs or T cells enriched from blood (not recorded which). CDR3 in DNA: TGTGCCAGCACCAGCCCGGGACAGGGGGCCGACGAGCAGTACTTC. Translated: CASTSPGQGADEQYF.